One and the same sample provided the 22 T cell receptor beta chains below, sequenced in a study of blood T cells in healthy people across ages. Primers used in a second PCR of about 7 to 11 cycles were a sample-barcoded 5' primer and a J-beta primer mix. Each CDR3 protein is one row after TCRdb ran MiXCR on the 5' RACE reads. The sample carries about 1.8 million distinct CDR3 sequences, roughly 49% recorded once. Sequencing was done on a sample of blood. The source is a middle-aged woman in good health.

This clonotype was recorded many times. The chain employs TRBV7-2 and TRBJ2-1; D ambiguous. Germline lookup yields CDR1 SGHTA and CDR2 FQGNSA. The CDR3 covers 11 residues. Deletions cut 5 bases from V and 7 bases from J, with 6 bases between. CDR3 in amino acids: CASSILNEQFF. CDR3 DNA sequence: TGTGCCAGCAGCATATTAAATGAGCAGTTCTTC.

V usage is TRBV20-1 and J usage is TRBJ2-7, with TRBD1 matching over 7 bases. The germline CDR1 and CDR2 sequences are DFQATT and SNEGSKA (reference sequence). This CDR3 has 13 amino acids. The junction had 5 bases not matched to a gene; V was cut back by 5 bases and J by 1 base. The CDR3 here is CSAVGDSSYEQYF. CDR3 nucleotide sequence: TGCAGTGCTGTTGGGGACAGTTCCTACGAGCAGTACTTC.

This chain uses TRBV5-4 with TRBJ1-2; TRBD1 might be the D (6 bases). Germline-derived CDR1 and CDR2 are SGHNT and YYREEE (reference sequence). This CDR3 has 13 amino acids. Deletions cut 0 bases from V and 9 bases from J, with 12 bases between. The CDR3 DNA reads as TGTGCCAGCAGCTTGGGAACAGGGAAGAGCTACACCTTC. It codes for CASSLGTGKSYTF. Full variable domain (outside the CDR3, taken from reference TRBV5-4 and TRBJ1-2): ETGVTQSPTHLIKTRGQQVTLRCSSQSGHNTVSWYQQALGQGPQFIFQYYREEENGRGNFPPRFSGLQFPNYSSELNVNALELDDSALYLCASSLGTGKSYTFGSGTRLTVV.

In DNA, the CDR3 is TGTGCCAGCAGTTACTCTATCGGGATTAAGACCCAGTACTTC. Its translation: CASSYSIGIKTQYF. This chain connects TRBV6-2 or TRBV6-3 to TRBJ2-5; the D gene is possibly TRBD2 (5 bases). V lost 0 bases and J 6 bases, leaving 11 bases between the germline ends. The V gene's germline CDR1 is MNHEY and CDR2 SVGEGT. The CDR3 totals 14 residues.

The V and J genes are TRBV28 and TRBJ2-3; 13 bases map to TRBD2. CDR1 is MDHEN and CDR2 is SYDVKM in the germline V gene. The length of the CDR3 is 15 residues. V shed 4 bases and J 6 bases; nucleotides not matched to a gene: 4. CDR3 in DNA: TGTGCCAGCAGTTCCGGGACTAGCGGGGTGGATACGCAGTATTTT. Protein product: CASSSGTSGVDTQYF.

This clonotype was counted between two and nine times. V and J are TRBV20-1 and TRBJ1-5, with a possible D match to TRBD1 (5 bases). The CDR3 extends over 15 amino acids. V lost 3 bases to trimming and J lost 0 bases, with 12 bases between them. Germline CDR1 reads DFQATT; CDR2 reads SNEGSKA (reference sequence). The CDR3 bases are TGCAGTGCTAGGCTAATAGGGGATAGCAATCAGCCCCAGCATTTT. It specifies CSARLIGDSNQPQHF.

This clonotype appeared many times. This chain links TRBV28 with TRBJ1-1; TRBD1 might be the D (5 bases). Germline values: CDR1 MDHEN, CDR2 SYDVKM. V gave up 6 bases and J gave up 0 bases, with 11 bases separating them. CDR3 length equals 14 residues. The CDR3 loop is CASSLRGLNTEAFF. Here the CDR3 DNA reads TGTGCCAGCAGCTTACGGGGCCTGAACACTGAAGCTTTCTTT.

This chain connects TRBV29-1 to TRBJ2-1, with 8 bases matching TRBD1. In germline, CDR1 is SQVTM, CDR2 ANQGSEA. Trimming cost V 8 bases and J 0 bases; bases outside gene matches: 18. The CDR3 is 18 amino acids. Here the CDR3 DNA reads TGCAGCTCCAGGAGGCAGGGGGCCGCCAAGAGCTCCTACAATGAGCAGTTCTTC. Residues: CSSRRQGAAKSSYNEQFF.

The chain couples TRBV4-2 to TRBJ2-1; 11 bases are shared with TRBD2. The junction had 9 bases not matched to a gene; V was cut back by 3 bases and J by 8 bases. Germline CDR1 LGHNA, CDR2 YNFKEQ. The CDR3 totals 16 residues. CDR3 sequence: CASSHLTSGSGDEQFF. For the CDR3, the DNA is TGTGCCAGCAGCCACCTCACTAGCGGGAGCGGTGATGAGCAGTTCTTC.

A few counts support this clonotype. The chain recombines TRBV7-9 with TRBJ2-7; 9 bases fit TRBD1. CDR1 and CDR2 (germline): SEHNR, FQNEAQ (reference sequence). The CDR3 has 14 residues. The trim removed 10 bases at V and 0 bases at J, leaving 7 bases unmatched. The CDR3 bases are TGTGCCACTAACCGGGACAGGGTCTCCTACGAGCAGTACTTC. Encoded protein: CATNRDRVSYEQYF.

This chain connects TRBV12-3 or TRBV12-4 to TRBJ1-5; TRBD1 is a possible D gene (6 bases). There are 16 residues in the CDR3. The ends were cut back, 1 base at V and 3 bases at J, with 13 bases in the middle. CDR3 DNA sequence: TGTGCCAGCAGTTTAGGTTCGGGGGGCTACAATCAGCCCCAGCATTTT. It yields the protein CASSLGSGGYNQPQHF.

The rearrangement joins TRBV14 to TRBJ2-1; no clear D. V dropped 1 base and J dropped 0 bases, with 16 bases sitting between them. Germline CDR1 is SGHDN and CDR2 is FVKESK. The CDR3 runs to 18 residues. The CDR3 nucleotides are TGTGCCAGCAGCCAAGTCCTATCGGCCACGAGCTCCTACAATGAGCAGTTCTTC. Translating it yields CASSQVLSATSSYNEQFF.

The chain carries TRBV20-1 and TRBJ2-5; D remains unclear. The CDR3 is 14 amino acids. Trimming pared 5 bases from V and 0 bases from J, leaving 13 bases between. The V gene's germline CDR1 is DFQATT and CDR2 SNEGSKA (reference sequence). CDR3 DNA sequence: TGCAGTGCTTATATGGGGTGGTACCAAGAGACCCAGTACTTC. Protein sequence: CSAYMGWYQETQYF.

The chain has TRBV6-5 and TRBJ2-7; D tentatively fits TRBD1 or TRBD2 (6 bases each). Deletions cut 4 bases from V and 6 bases from J, with 16 bases between. The length of the CDR3 is 14 residues. The germline V gene encodes CDR1 MNHEY and CDR2 SVGAGI. The CDR3 is CASSLRQVGGEQYF. The CDR3 DNA is TGTGCCAGCAGTTTGAGACAGGTGGGGGGCGAGCAGTACTTC.

For this clonotype: One junction end does not reproduce the germline sequence, and a read error may be involved. The chain employs TRBV7-2 and TRBJ2-7, with TRBD1 matching 7 bases. The germline CDR1 and CDR2 sequences are SGHTA and FQGNSA. The CDR3 spans 15 residues. CDR3 sequence: CVSSLRGQVFDEQYF. In nucleotides, the CDR3 is TGTGTCAGCAGCTTACGAGGACAGGTTTTCGACGAGCAGTACTTC.

The chain recombines TRBV7-2 with TRBJ2-3, with 10 bases aligning to TRBD2. The germline CDR1 and CDR2 sequences are SGHTA and FQGNSA. CDR3 length: 13 amino acids. Unmatched junction bases numbered 3, after V lost 8 bases and J lost 4 bases. The chain's CDR3 is CASGLAGADTQYF. The CDR3 region has the DNA TGTGCCAGCGGGCTAGCGGGAGCAGATACGCAGTATTTT.

The chain links TRBV20-1 to TRBJ2-7; 9 bases align to TRBD1. Trimming at V came to 0 bases and at J to 5 bases, leaving 8 bases not matched to a gene. The CDR3 length is 15 residues. The germline V gene encodes CDR1 DFQATT and CDR2 SNEGSKA (reference sequence). The CDR3 reads CSARDWGQGLNEQYF. The CDR3 nucleotides read TGCAGTGCTAGAGATTGGGGACAGGGTCTAAACGAGCAGTACTTC.

This clonotype was seen repeatedly, ten times or more. V usage is TRBV24-1 and J usage is TRBJ2-5; 8 bases match TRBD2. V trimming: 3 bases; J trimming: 3 bases; junction bases outside the gene matches: 8. Germline V gives CDR1 KGHDR, CDR2 SFDVKD. This CDR3 contains 16 residues. The CDR3 sequence: CATSDTRGGRKETQYF. CDR3 nucleotides: TGTGCCACCAGTGATACTCGGGGGGGCCGGAAAGAGACCCAGTACTTC.

The chain couples TRBV7-2 to TRBJ2-6; D uncertain. V was pared by 6 bases and J by 0 bases, with 15 bases between. Germline loops: CDR1 SGHTA, CDR2 FQGNSA. This CDR3 spans 17 amino acids. The CDR3: CASSSGSVLSGANVLTF. CDR3 in DNA: TGTGCCAGCAGTTCAGGCTCTGTCCTCTCTGGGGCCAACGTCCTGACTTTC.

This clonotype occurred a few times. This chain uses TRBV3-1 with TRBJ1-4; possibly TRBD1 for D (6 bases). Per germline, CDR1 LGHDT and CDR2 YNNKEL (reference sequence). The CDR3 loop spans 15 amino acids. Trimming removed 2 bases at V and 4 bases at J, with 11 bases between. CDR3: CASSQTGLDNEKLFF. DNA of the CDR3: TGTGCCAGCAGCCAAACAGGGTTGGATAATGAAAAACTGTTTTTT.

This clonotype was detected only a few times. The chain is built from TRBV29-1 and TRBJ1-4; the D gene is possibly TRBD1 (5 bases). Germline-derived CDR1 and CDR2 are SQVTM and ANQGSEA. Trimming removed 3 bases at V and 4 bases at J, with 9 bases between. This CDR3 spans 13 amino acids. The CDR3, as DNA: TGCAGCGTTGAGGGGGTCGGTAATGAAAAACTGTTTTTT. This gives the protein CSVEGVGNEKLFF. Using reference TRBV29-1 and TRBJ1-4 for the parts outside the CDR3, the full variable domain is SAVISQKPSRDICQRGTSLTIQCQVDSQVTMMFWYRQQPGQSLTLIATANQGSEATYESGFVIDKFPISRPNLTFSTLTVSNMSPEDSSIYLCSVEGVGNEKLFFGSGTQLSVL.

The chain employs TRBV10-3 and TRBJ2-5; D is uncertain. Germline V gene sequence: CDR1 ENHRY, CDR2 SYGVKD. This CDR3 contains 12 residues. Trimming left V 5 bases short and J 2 bases short, with 6 bases between. The CDR3 region is CAISSFQETQYF. The CDR3 DNA follows: TGTGCCATCAGTTCATTTCAAGAGACCCAGTACTTC.